This TCR beta chain was documented in a study of blood T cell repertoires in COVID-19. Across the whole study: The United States, Italy and Spain provided the acute and convalescent COVID-19 samples. Sample material is recorded as cDNA or gDNA derived from T cells, B-cell-depleted T cells, or PBMCs.

Per the study methods: Researchers report that nucleated cell counts were estimated from reference gene primer amplification. Clones were sequenced by immunoSEQ multiplex PCR, and TCRdb holds only the in-frame ones, with some missing. D and trimming were read from the DNA, whereas the V and J calls and clone size are those reported in that table. The sample records some 140,000 clones, around 73% being singletons. CDR3 length equals 15 residues. Trimming took off 4 bases at V and 7 bases at J, with 14 bases between the two ends. Per the germline V gene, CDR1 is MNHEY and CDR2 is SVGAGI. This sequence joins TRBV6-5 and TRBJ1-6; no firm D call. The TCR sequence derives from a man aged 55 to 70 who had recovered from COVID-19. Sequenced: peripheral blood. CDR3 nucleotides: TGTGCCAGCAGTTGGGAAGGGAGAGGAAATTCACCCCTCCACTTT. Amino acid sequence: CASSWEGRGNSPLHF.